This T cell receptor beta chain was recorded in a study of blood T cell repertoires in COVID-19. The length of the CDR3 is 13 residues. J was trimmed by 10 bases and V by 8 bases; bases with no gene match: 8. CDR1 is LNHDA, CDR2 SQIVND, per germline (reference sequence). The repertoire was sequenced with immunoSEQ multiplex PCR; TCRdb's copy has only in-frame clones and lacks some. Seen here are a few hundred thousand clones, roughly four fifths observed once, and the top ten hold under 5%. Material for sequencing was PBMCs or T cells enriched from blood (not recorded which). The TCR sequence derives from a man aged 25 to 45 with acute COVID-19. This sequence joins TRBV19 and TRBJ1-6; 7 positions agree with TRBD1. The CDR3 DNA follows: TGTGCCAGTGCGACAGGGCTTCGGTCACCCCTCCACTTT. Protein product: CASATGLRSPLHF.